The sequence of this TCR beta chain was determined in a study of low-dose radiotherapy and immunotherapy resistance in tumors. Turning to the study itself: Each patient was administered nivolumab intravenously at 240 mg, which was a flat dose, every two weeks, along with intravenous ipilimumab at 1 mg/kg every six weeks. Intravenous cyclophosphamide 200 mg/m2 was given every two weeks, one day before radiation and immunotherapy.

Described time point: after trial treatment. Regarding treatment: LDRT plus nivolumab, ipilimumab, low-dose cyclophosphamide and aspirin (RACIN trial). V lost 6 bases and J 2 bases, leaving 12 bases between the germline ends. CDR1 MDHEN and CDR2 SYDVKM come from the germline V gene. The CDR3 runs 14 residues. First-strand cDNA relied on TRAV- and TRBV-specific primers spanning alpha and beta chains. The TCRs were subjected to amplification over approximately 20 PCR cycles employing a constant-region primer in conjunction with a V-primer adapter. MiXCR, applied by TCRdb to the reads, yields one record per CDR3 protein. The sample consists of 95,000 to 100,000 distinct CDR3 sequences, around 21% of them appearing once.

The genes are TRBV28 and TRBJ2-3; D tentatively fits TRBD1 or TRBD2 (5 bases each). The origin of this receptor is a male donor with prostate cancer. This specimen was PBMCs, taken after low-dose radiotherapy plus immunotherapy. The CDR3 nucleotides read TGTGCCAGCAGGGGGCTAGCCTTCACAGATACGCAGTATTTT. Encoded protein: CASRGLAFTDTQYF.